The 10 T cell receptor beta chains listed next were all sequenced from one sample in a study of vaccination effects on CD4 cells after COVID-19. Their target antigens are unknown. After expansion with viral peptide pools in the ViraFEST assay, antigen-specific CD4+ T cells were sequenced. Culture proceeded for 10 days, and CD4+ T cells were then isolated. Participants were given two doses of BNT162b2 or mRNA-1273 vaccine. Here immunoSEQ multiplex PCR was the method, and the copy in TCRdb shows in-frame clones only, minus some. In the table there are some 30,000 clones, around 67% of which are singletons. The material was CD4+ T cells from PBMCs cultured with HCoV-229E spike peptides, obtained after COVID-19 vaccination. The receptors were gathered from a human donor who received a COVID-19 vaccine.

The V and J genes are TRBV29-1 and TRBJ2-7, with a tentative D call TRBD1 (6 bases). This CDR3 spans 16 amino acids. Trimming took off 4 bases at V and 1 base at J, with 20 bases between the two ends. Germline assignment: CDR1 SQVTM and CDR2 ANQGSEA. The CDR3 DNA sequence: TGCAGCGTTGGTCAAGTCAGGGGCCTCCTTTCCTACGAGCAGTACTTC. Translated: CSVGQVRGLLSYEQYF.

This clone was seen only a few times. The V call is TRBV10-1, the J call TRBJ2-7, with a possible D match to TRBD1 (7 bases). Germline V gives CDR1 WNHNN, CDR2 SYGVQD (reference sequence). Trimming cost V 3 bases and J 4 bases, with 16 bases left between them. The CDR3 is 15 residues long. The CDR3 DNA reads TGCGCCAGCAGTGACCCAGAACAGGGGACTTACGAGCAGTACTTC. Amino acids: CASSDPEQGTYEQYF.

CDR3 residues: CASSVNAGGYNEQFF. CDR3 DNA: TGTGCCAGCAGCGTTAATGCTGGGGGCTACAATGAGCAGTTCTTC. This sequence joins TRBV9 and TRBJ2-1, with D perhaps given as TRBD1 or TRBD2 (5 bases each). Germline CDR1 and CDR2: SGDLS and YYNGEE. The CDR3 covers 15 residues. Trimming took off 2 bases at V and 3 bases at J, with 12 bases between the two ends.

This clone appeared a few times. The chain recombines TRBV6-5 with TRBJ1-2; perhaps TRBD1 as D (6 bases). Trimming shortened V by 4 bases and J by 4 bases, and 10 bases separated the two germline ends. This CDR3 has 13 amino acids. Germline-derived CDR1 and CDR2 are MNHEY and SVGAGI. CDR3 coding DNA: TGTGCCAGCAGTTCCAGGGGACCCTATGGCTACACCTTC. It yields the protein CASSSRGPYGYTF.

The rearrangement uses TRBV5-6 and TRBJ1-1; D perhaps matches TRBD1 (6 bases). This CDR3 spans 13 amino acids. Germline CDR1 is SGHDT and CDR2 is YYEEEE. Trimming removed 3 bases from V and 3 bases from J, with 9 bases in between. The CDR3 DNA is TGTGCCAGCAGCTCACAGGGCTACACTGAAGCTTTCTTT. Translation: CASSSQGYTEAFF.

V gene TRBV27 combines with J gene TRBJ2-3, with D perhaps matching TRBD1 (6 bases). Germline CDR1 and CDR2: MNHEY and SMNVEV (reference sequence). Trimming took off 9 bases at V and 2 bases at J, with 15 bases between the two ends. This CDR3 has 14 residues. CDR3 bases: TGTGCCAGTGGGGGCAGCCAGAACACAGATACGCAGTATTTT. Translated: CASGGSQNTDTQYF.

The V and J genes are TRBV5-1 and TRBJ2-5; D is ambiguous. The germline V gene encodes CDR1 SGHRS and CDR2 YFSETQ. Trimming shortened V by 0 bases and J by 4 bases, and 7 bases separated the two germline ends. The CDR3 extends over 13 amino acids. The CDR3 DNA reads TGCGCCAGCAGCTTGGCGTCGGGAGAGACCCAGTACTTC. Its protein product is CASSLASGETQYF.

The genes are TRBV10-1 and TRBJ1-6; D not certain. The CDR3 runs to 12 residues. Germline values: CDR1 WNHNN, CDR2 SYGVQD (reference sequence). Trimming shortened V by 3 bases and J by 7 bases, and 4 bases separated the two germline ends. CDR3 sequence reads: CASSDGNSPLHF. The CDR3 DNA follows: TGCGCCAGCAGTGATGGAAATTCACCCCTCCACTTT.

This chain uses TRBV12-3 or TRBV12-4 with TRBJ2-1; unclear D gene. The CDR3 has 11 residues. Trimming left V 3 bases short and J 8 bases short, with 5 bases between. The CDR3 region is CASSFGYEQFF. DNA for the CDR3: TGTGCCAGCAGTTTCGGGTATGAGCAGTTCTTC.

The chain combines TRBV27 with TRBJ2-7; maybe TRBD2 (6 bases). This CDR3 has 19 amino acids. The germline CDR1 and CDR2 sequences are MNHEY and SMNVEV (reference sequence). V was clipped by 4 bases and J by 0 bases, with 25 bases between them. The CDR3 region is CASSSPLRTSRGNSYEQYF. CDR3 DNA sequence: TGTGCCAGCAGTTCACCCCTCCGTACTAGCAGAGGTAACTCCTACGAGCAGTACTTC.